This section outlines one TCR beta chain sequence together with its context. This clonotype has ten or more counts. No antigen is known for it. Per-base qualities were not stored, and no clone one base away is much larger. TCR beta CDR3 regions were amplified from RNA transcripts. The first round of RT-PCR for the TCR CDR3 was performed with the HTBI primer set and the Qiagen OneStep RT-PCR kit. A second multiplex PCR round built the libraries, followed by size selection and purification. Paired-end sequencing of the libraries was performed with 100 bp reads on an Illumina HiSeq2000. Per the authors' processing: SOAPnuke was used to process the raw data, throwing out any read that contained adapters or uncalled bases, had a mean Phred below 15, or lacked an exact constant-primer or identifier match. COPE v1.2.5 was used to merge the high-quality paired reads, and each unique nucleotide sequence was defined as a clonotype. MiTCR v1.1 was used to align clonotypes to the IMGT TRBV, TRBD and TRBJ reference segments. Only V-J combinations with frequency above 0.0001, covering roughly 99% of repertoires, were analysed. A TCS score was defined as the ratio between F50 (clonal expansion) and ExV (chaos), using BLOSUM62-based TCRdist between CDR3 peptides within each V-J. Welch's t-statistics and random forest reduced 500 to 650 V-J features to about 12, which were used in a naive Bayes classifier (R e1071). TCRdb reprocessed the public reads (quality trimming at Q25 with fastp, clone calling with MiXCR) and kept in-frame beta chains. Entries are consolidated by CDR3 protein sequence, retaining the most common genes and DNA. TCRdb, not the authors, supplied the V and J calls. A total of roughly 400,000 distinct CDR3 sequences appear in this sample, around 15% of them only once. The ten biggest clones cover 25% to 30% of the sample.

The germline V gene (reference sequence) sets CDR1 to DFQATT and CDR2 to SNEGSKA. V and J are truncated by 5 bases and 0 bases respectively, leaving an intervening sequence of 16 bases. Including the terminal cysteine and phenylalanine, the CDR3 comprises 15 residues. Only the CDR3 part of the read is kept: 45 bases, read in frame from the first base. This entry comes from a study of T cells in Graves' hyperthyroidism and ophthalmopathy (dated by TCRdb to about 2019). For the wider study: Peripheral blood samples were taken at the time of initial diagnosis, prior to any treatment. Thyroid tissue and blood T-cell repertoires from about 6 Graves' hyperthyroidism patients were also compared in the study. Once sampling was done, hyperthyroidism patients were given methimazole at a starting dose of 30 mg daily, whereas ophthalmopathy patients were given high-dose intravenous methylprednisolone. Whether ophthalmopathy could be predicted prospectively was tested in an independent validation cohort made up of approximately 19 hyperthyroidism patients plus 17 patients who later progressed to ophthalmopathy. The roughly 90 discovery patients were divided at random into training and test sets in a 7:3 ratio. A discovery cohort of about a hundred patients, approximately 45 with Graves' ophthalmopathy and approximately 55 with stable Graves' hyperthyroidism, was used to find distinguishing TCR V-J signatures. TCR Vbeta CDR3 sequencing of 120 to 150 peripheral blood samples (43 ophthalmopathy, around 80 hyperthyroidism and 17 progressor patients) is reported in the paper. The paper's findings and limits, for the study overall: Most expanded thyroid clonotypes (frequency above 0.001) were also found in blood, which suggests that blood repertoires may mirror thyroid immune responses. No statistical method was used to fix the sample size in advance, and group allocation was not hidden from the investigators. In validation, progression to ophthalmopathy was predicted by the model with almost 71% sensitivity and 72.22% specificity, a median of about 6.4 months before onset. Ophthalmopathy was separated from stable hyperthyroidism by a 13 V-J signature model, with around 90% sensitivity and 81% to 82% specificity obtained in cross-validation and 80%/75% obtained in testing.

Ophthalmopathy patients had moderately to severely active disease, Clinical Activity Score of at least 3, NOSPECS grade of at least 4, and duration under 3 months. The study excluded patients with uncontrolled infections, other autoimmune diseases, pregnancy or lactation. Diagnoses relied on clinical symptoms, serum thyroxine and TRAb, thyroid ultrasound and orbital computed tomography. PBMCs were separated from 10 ml of fresh peripheral blood using Ficoll-Paque density gradient centrifugation. Total RNA was extracted using Trizol reagent, and RNA quality was assessed on an Agilent 2100 Bioanalyzer.

The sequenced sample consisted of blood. The rearrangement combines TRBV20-1 with TRBJ1-1; D gene: possibly TRBD1, on 6 matching bases. This TCR derives from a man in his fifties with Graves' ophthalmopathy. The DNA sequence is as follows: TGCAGTGCTGCCTCAACCGGGGGCCTGAACACTGAAGCTTTCTTT. This codes for CSAASTGGLNTEAFF.